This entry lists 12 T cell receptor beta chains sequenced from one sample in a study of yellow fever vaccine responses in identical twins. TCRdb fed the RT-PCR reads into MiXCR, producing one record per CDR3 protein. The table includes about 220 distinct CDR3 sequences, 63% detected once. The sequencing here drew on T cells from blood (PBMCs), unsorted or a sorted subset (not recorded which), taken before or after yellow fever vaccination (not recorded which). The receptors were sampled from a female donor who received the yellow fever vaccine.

The CDR3 loop is CASSLSGLDTEAFF. The CDR3 region has the DNA TGTGCCAGCAGCTTATCGGGGCTGGACACTGAAGCTTTCTTT. The rearrangement joins TRBV13 to TRBJ1-1; a weak D match, TRBD1 (5 bases). With 2 bases removed from V and 3 bases from J, the gap between germline ends came to 10 bases. The length of the CDR3 is 14 residues. CDR1 is PRHDT, CDR2 FYEKMQ, per germline (reference sequence).

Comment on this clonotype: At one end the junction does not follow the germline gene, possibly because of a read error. The CDR3 nucleotides read TGTGCTAGCAGCCGGACAGGGAATGAAAAACTGTTTTTT. This encodes CASSRTGNEKLFF. The chain links TRBV7-7 to TRBJ1-4; TRBD1 matches 8 bases. Germline-derived CDR1 and CDR2 are SSHAT and FNYEAQ (reference sequence). This CDR3 spans 13 amino acids.

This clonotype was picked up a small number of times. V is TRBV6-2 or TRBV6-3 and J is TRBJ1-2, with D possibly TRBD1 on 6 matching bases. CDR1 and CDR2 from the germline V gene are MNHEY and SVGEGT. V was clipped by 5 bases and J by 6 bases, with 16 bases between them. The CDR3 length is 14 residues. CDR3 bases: TGTGCCAGCAGTAGCCCTTCGACAGGTCATGGCTACACCTTC. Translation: CASSSPSTGHGYTF.

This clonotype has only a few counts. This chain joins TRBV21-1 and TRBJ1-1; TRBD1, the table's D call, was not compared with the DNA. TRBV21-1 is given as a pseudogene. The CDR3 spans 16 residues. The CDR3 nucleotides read TGTGCCAGCAGCACCCCCCGGGGGTACCAGAACACTGAAGCTTTCTTT. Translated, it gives CASSTPRGYQNTEAFF.

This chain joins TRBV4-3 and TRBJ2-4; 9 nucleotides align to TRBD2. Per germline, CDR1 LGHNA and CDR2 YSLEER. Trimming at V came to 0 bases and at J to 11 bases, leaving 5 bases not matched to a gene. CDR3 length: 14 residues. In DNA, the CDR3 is TGCGCCAGCAGCCAAGACCACGAGCGGGAGGTTCAGTACTTC. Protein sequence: CASSQDHEREVQYF.

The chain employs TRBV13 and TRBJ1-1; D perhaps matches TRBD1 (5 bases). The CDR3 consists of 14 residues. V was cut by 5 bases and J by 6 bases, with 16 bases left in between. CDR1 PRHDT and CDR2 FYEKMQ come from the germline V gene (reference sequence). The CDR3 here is CASSPLTQGAEAFF. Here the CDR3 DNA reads TGTGCCAGCAGCCCGCTCACCCAGGGAGCTGAAGCTTTCTTT.

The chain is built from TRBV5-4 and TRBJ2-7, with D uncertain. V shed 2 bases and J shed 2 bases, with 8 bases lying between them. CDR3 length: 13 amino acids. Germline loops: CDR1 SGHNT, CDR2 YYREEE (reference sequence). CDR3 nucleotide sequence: TGTGCCAGCAGCTTCCATGACACCTACGAGCAGTACGTC. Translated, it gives CASSFHDTYEQYV.

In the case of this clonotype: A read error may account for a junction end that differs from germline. Here the CDR3 reads CASSPDGSYEQYF. In DNA form, the CDR3 reads TGTGCTAGCAGCCCGGACGGTTCCTACGAGCAGTACTTC. The chain combines TRBV7-7 with TRBJ2-7; D is unresolved. Germline lookup yields CDR1 SSHAT and CDR2 FNYEAQ (reference sequence). The CDR3 spans 13 residues.

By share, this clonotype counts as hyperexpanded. This CDR3 is CASSLRDDGYTF. The CDR3 DNA is TGTGCCAGCAGCCTCCGGGACGATGGCTACACCTTC. This chain joins TRBV4-2 and TRBJ1-2, with TRBD1 as a possible D gene (5 bases). Looked up from germline, CDR1 is LGHNA and CDR2 is YNFKEQ. The V gene lost 4 bases and the J gene lost 6 bases, with 9 bases spanning the gap. The CDR3 length is 12 residues.

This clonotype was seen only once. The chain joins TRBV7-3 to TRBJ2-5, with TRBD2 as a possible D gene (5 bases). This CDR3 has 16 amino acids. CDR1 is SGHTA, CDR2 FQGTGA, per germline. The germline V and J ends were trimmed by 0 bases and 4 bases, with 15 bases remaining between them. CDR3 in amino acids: CASSLTGNPGGETQYF. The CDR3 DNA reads TGTGCCAGCAGCTTAACGGGAAACCCTGGAGGAGAGACCCAGTACTTC.

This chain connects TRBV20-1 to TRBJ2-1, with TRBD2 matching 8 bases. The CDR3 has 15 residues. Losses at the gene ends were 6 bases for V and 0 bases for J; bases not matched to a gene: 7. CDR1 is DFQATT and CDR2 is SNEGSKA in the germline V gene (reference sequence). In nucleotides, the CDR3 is TGCAGTGCCATTTCGGGGGGGAGCTCCTACAATGAGCAGTTCTTC. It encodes CSAISGGSSYNEQFF.

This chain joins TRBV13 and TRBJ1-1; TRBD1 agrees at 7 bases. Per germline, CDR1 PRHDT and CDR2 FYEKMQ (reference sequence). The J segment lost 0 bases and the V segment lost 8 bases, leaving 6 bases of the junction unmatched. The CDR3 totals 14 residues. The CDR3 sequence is CASPRDSMNTEAFF. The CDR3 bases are TGTGCCAGCCCCAGGGACAGCATGAACACTGAAGCTTTCTTT.